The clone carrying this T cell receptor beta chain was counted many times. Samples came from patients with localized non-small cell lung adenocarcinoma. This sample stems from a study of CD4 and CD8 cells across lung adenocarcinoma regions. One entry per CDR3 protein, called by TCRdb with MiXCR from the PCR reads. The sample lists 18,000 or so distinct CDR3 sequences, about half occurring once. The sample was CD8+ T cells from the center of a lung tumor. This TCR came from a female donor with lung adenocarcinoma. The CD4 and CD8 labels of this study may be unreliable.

CDR3: CASSRGGGTDTQYF. The CDR3 region has the DNA TGTGCCAGCAGCCGAGGGGGGGGCACAGATACGCAGTATTTT. The J gene is TRBJ2-3, the V gene TRBV6-2 or TRBV6-3, with D perhaps matching TRBD2 (7 bases). Trimming shortened V by 6 bases and J by 1 base, and 11 bases separated the two germline ends. The CDR3 loop spans 14 amino acids. Per the germline V gene, CDR1 is MNHEY and CDR2 is SVGEGT.